These 27 T cell receptor beta chains were sequenced from one sample in a study of control samples from healthy donors and cancer patients. Only in-frame clones appear in the TCRdb table, and some are missing; sequencing was by immunoSEQ multiplex PCR. The table records under 450,000 clones, 90% of them present only once. Sequenced: PBMCs. The receptor source for this set is a man aged 35-49 years with head and neck cancer.

V is TRBV7-3 and J is TRBJ2-1, with 11 bases matching TRBD2. The V segment lost 5 bases and the J segment 3 bases; nucleotides outside the gene matches: 3. The CDR3 consists of 15 residues. Germline loops: CDR1 SGHTA, CDR2 FQGTGA. The CDR3: CASSPSGGYYNEQFF. The DNA of the CDR3 is TGTGCCAGCAGCCCTAGCGGGGGGTACTACAATGAGCAGTTCTTC.

The genes are TRBV6-4 and TRBJ2-1; 12 positions agree with TRBD2. The germline V gene encodes CDR1 MRHNA and CDR2 SNTAGT. V lost 7 bases, J lost 9 bases, and 22 bases stayed unmatched. This CDR3 region has 19 residues. CDR3 coding DNA: TGTGCCAGCACCCCCTTCGCCGCTAGCGGGGGGGCCAGGGTGGGTGAGCAGTTCTTC. It specifies CASTPFAASGGARVGEQFF.

The chain combines TRBV24-1 with TRBJ1-5; 7 nucleotides line up with TRBD1. The J segment lost 4 bases and the V segment lost 3 bases, leaving 5 bases of the junction unmatched. The CDR3 consists of 15 residues. Germline V gives CDR1 KGHDR, CDR2 SFDVKD. The CDR3 DNA reads TGTGCCACCAGTGATGGGAAGGGACAGAATCAGCCCCAGCATTTT. Translation gives CATSDGKGQNQPQHF.

J is TRBJ2-7 and V is TRBV6-5, with TRBD2 matching over 15 bases. The CDR3 covers 15 residues. CDR1 MNHEY and CDR2 SVGAGI come from the germline V gene. The junction had 5 bases not matched to a gene; V was cut back by 6 bases and J by 5 bases. The CDR3 DNA is TGTGCCAGCAGCCCGAGGACTAGCGGGAGGGACGAGCAGTACTTC. Protein: CASSPRTSGRDEQYF.

This chain links TRBV12-3 or TRBV12-4 with TRBJ2-1, with 7 bases that match TRBD2. J lost 8 bases, V lost 3 bases, and 1 base had no gene match. The CDR3 loop spans 12 amino acids. In DNA form, the CDR3 reads TGTGCCAGCAGTTTTGGGGGGGATGAGCAGTTCTTC. Translation: CASSFGGDEQFF.

This chain links TRBV28 with TRBJ2-7; D might be TRBD2 (5 bases). CDR3 length: 15 residues. CDR1 is MDHEN and CDR2 is SYDVKM in the germline V gene. V was cut by 5 bases and J by 3 bases, with 17 bases left in between. The CDR3 loop reads CASSLPGTQLYEQYF. Here the CDR3 DNA reads TGTGCCAGCAGTCTGCCGGGAACTCAACTCTACGAGCAGTACTTC.

V is TRBV6-5 and J is TRBJ2-1; 9 positions agree with TRBD1. CDR3 length equals 12 residues. V was clipped by 11 bases and J by 5 bases; unmatched bases: 4. Per germline, CDR1 MNHEY and CDR2 SVGAGI. CDR3 in DNA: TGTGCCTGTTGGGACAGGGACAATGAGCAGTTCTTC. Residues: CACWDRDNEQFF.

The chain links TRBV9 to TRBJ1-6; D unclear. Germline assignment: CDR1 SGDLS and CDR2 YYNGEE. V lost 5 bases to trimming and J lost 5 bases, with 5 bases between them. There are 12 residues in the CDR3. CDR3 DNA: TGTGCCAGCAGTGCCCATAATTCACCCCTCCACTTT. Translation gives CASSAHNSPLHF.

This sequence joins TRBV11-3 and TRBJ1-3, with D possibly matching TRBD1 (5 bases). V lost 0 bases and J 0 bases, leaving 12 bases between the germline ends. The germline gives CDR1 SGHNT, CDR2 YENEEA. The CDR3 covers 17 residues. CDR3 sequence (DNA): TGTGCCAGCAGCTTAGATTCGTTGGACACCTCTGGAAACACCATATATTTT. Translation: CASSLDSLDTSGNTIYF.

V and J are TRBV7-3 and TRBJ2-1, with 8 positions matching TRBD2. V lost 4 bases and J lost 8; bases outside the gene matches: 10. Germline CDR1 SGHTA, CDR2 FQGTGA. CDR3 length: 15 amino acids. The CDR3 DNA is TGTGCCAGCAGCTCTTCTAGCGGGCCCTCGCATGAGCAGTTCTTC. The encoded protein is CASSSSSGPSHEQFF. The full variable domain, in which reference TRBV7-3 and TRBJ2-1 provide the parts outside the CDR3, is GAGVSQTPSNKVTEKGKYVELRCDPISGHTALYWYRQSLGQGPEFLIYFQGTGAADDSGLPNDRFFAVRPEGSVSTLKIQRTERGDSAVYLCASSSSSGPSHEQFFGPGTRLTVL.

The chain is built from TRBV7-6 and TRBJ2-1; TRBD2 is a possible D gene (7 bases). The CDR3 covers 16 residues. Germline V lookup: CDR1 SGHVS, CDR2 FNYEAQ. Trimming shortened V by 5 bases and J by 7 bases, and 21 bases separated the two germline ends. The CDR3 is CASSPGGLAIRNEQFF. Written as DNA, the CDR3 is TGTGCCAGCAGCCCCGGGGGGCTAGCGATAAGAAATGAGCAGTTCTTC.

This chain joins TRBV5-1 and TRBJ1-6; no clear D gene. The CDR3 is 16 residues long. V was shortened by 5 bases and J by 0 bases, with 12 bases between the two germline ends. CDR1 and CDR2 from the germline V gene are SGHRS and YFSETQ. The CDR3 sequence is CASRLFGSSYNSPLHF. DNA of the CDR3: TGCGCCAGCAGGCTCTTCGGGAGCTCCTATAATTCACCCCTCCACTTT.

The V gene is TRBV15, the J gene TRBJ2-7, with D hard to call. The V gene's germline CDR1 is LNHNV and CDR2 YYDKDF (reference sequence). The length of the CDR3 is 13 residues. The V end lost 1 base, the J end lost 7 bases, and 11 bases lay between the germline ends. The CDR3 sequence is CATSRGAQFEQYF. Here the CDR3 DNA reads TGTGCCACCAGCAGAGGGGCTCAGTTTGAGCAGTACTTC. The complete variable domain, with remaining parts taken from reference TRBV15 and TRBJ2-7, reads DAMVIQNPRYQVTQFGKPVTLSCSQTLNHNVMYWYQQKSSQAPKLLFHYYDKDFNNEADTPDNFQSRRPNTSFCFLDIRSPGLGDTAMYLCATSRGAQFEQYFGPGTRLTVT.

The rearrangement links TRBV5-4 to TRBJ2-7; 13 positions match TRBD2. From germline, CDR1 is SGHNT and CDR2 YYREEE (reference sequence). The CDR3 totals 15 residues. V was pared by 4 bases and J by 6 bases, with 7 bases of the junction left unmatched. Here the CDR3 DNA reads TGTGCCAGCAGCCCTGGACTAGCGGGAGTTCTCGAGCAGTACTTC. Protein product: CASSPGLAGVLEQYF.

The chain employs TRBV7-9 and TRBJ1-4; D gene uncertain. The V gene lost 5 bases and the J gene lost 7 bases, with 17 bases spanning the gap. Per the germline V gene, CDR1 is SEHNR and CDR2 is FQNEAQ (reference sequence). CDR3 length: 15 residues. CDR3 sequence (DNA): TGTGCCAGCAGCCCTCCACGAGGGTTGGGTGAAAAACTGTTTTTT. It yields the protein CASSPPRGLGEKLFF.

This clone is a singleton in its sample. The chain employs TRBV11-3 and TRBJ2-5, with 8 bases matching TRBD1. The CDR3 runs to 14 residues. With V trimmed by 5 bases and J by 4 bases, 6 bases remained unmatched. Germline CDR1 reads SGHNT; CDR2 reads YENEEA. The CDR3 DNA follows: TGTGCCAGCAGCGCGACAGGGGCGTCAGAGACCCAGTACTTC. Its protein product is CASSATGASETQYF.

The DNA for the CDR3 is TGTGCCAGCAGTTATTCTTTTAGCGGCTACACCGGGGAGCTGTTTTTT. It encodes CASSYSFSGYTGELFF. The chain carries TRBV27 and TRBJ2-2; maybe TRBD2 (6 bases). CDR1 MNHEY and CDR2 SMNVEV come from the germline V gene (reference sequence). The CDR3 consists of 16 residues. Trimming cost V 4 bases and J 3 bases, with 15 bases left between them.

CDR3 in amino acids: CASTPNDRGPLGQPQHF. DNA for the CDR3: TGTGCCAGCACTCCTAACGACAGGGGGCCGTTAGGTCAGCCCCAGCATTTT. This chain connects TRBV7-8 to TRBJ1-5, with 10 bases matching TRBD1. J lost 6 bases, V lost 7 bases, and 15 bases had no gene match. Germline CDR1 SGHVS, CDR2 FQNEAQ. There are 17 residues in the CDR3.

The chain has TRBV2 and TRBJ1-5; D perhaps matches TRBD1 (5 bases). The CDR3 loop spans 18 amino acids. Germline V gene data show CDR1 as SNHLY and CDR2 as FYNNEI. The V and J ends lost 6 bases and 1 base respectively, with 22 bases between them. CDR3 in amino acids: CASRLNSGTRSSNQPQHF. CDR3 nucleotide sequence: TGTGCCAGCAGACTCAACTCCGGGACCCGAAGCAGCAATCAGCCCCAGCATTTT.

This chain links TRBV12-5 with TRBJ2-2; D unclear. V was pared by 1 base and J by 4 bases, with 1 base between. Looked up from germline, CDR1 is LGHNT and CDR2 is FRNRAP. The CDR3 covers 12 residues. Here the CDR3 DNA reads TGTGCTAGTGGTTTGGGCACCGGGGAGCTGTTTTTT. It codes for CASGLGTGELFF.

The chain combines TRBV28 with TRBJ2-7; D assignment may be TRBD1 or TRBD2 (5 bases each). Germline CDR1 and CDR2: MDHEN and SYDVKM. V dropped 6 bases and J dropped 4 bases, with 16 bases sitting between them. This CDR3 is 14 amino acids long. The CDR3 region has the DNA TGTGCCAGCAGATCAAGGGACCTCGGGTACGAGCAGTACTTC. Amino acid sequence: CASRSRDLGYEQYF.

This chain connects TRBV18 to TRBJ1-2, with D possibly being TRBD1 (6 bases). The CDR3 spans 12 residues. V lost 5 bases, J lost 3 bases, and 7 bases lay in between. Germline CDR1 is KGHSH and CDR2 is LQKENI. CDR3 bases: TGTGCCAGCTCAAACAGGGACTATGGCTACACCTTC. Residues: CASSNRDYGYTF.

The chain couples TRBV19 to TRBJ1-4; D gene unclear. The CDR3 consists of 14 residues. Germline CDR1 LNHDA, CDR2 SQIVND (reference sequence). V was clipped by 3 bases and J by 0 bases, with 5 bases between them. Here the CDR3 reads CASSIFATNEKLFF. The CDR3 DNA sequence: TGTGCCAGTAGTATTTTTGCAACTAATGAAAAACTGTTTTTT.

The chain links TRBV7-2 to TRBJ2-3; D may correspond to TRBD1 or TRBD2 (5 bases each). Germline V gene lookup returns CDR1 SGHTA and CDR2 FQGNSA. The CDR3 is 15 residues long. Deletions cut 4 bases from V and 6 bases from J, with 17 bases between. The CDR3 DNA reads TGTGCCAGCAGCTCCGGGACCCTCACGGAGGATACGCAGTATTTT. Translation gives CASSSGTLTEDTQYF.

The V call is TRBV9, the J call TRBJ2-1, with a possible D match to TRBD2 (6 bases). Germline assignment: CDR1 SGDLS and CDR2 YYNGEE. There are 16 residues in the CDR3. The V end was cut by 4 bases, the J end by 7 bases, with 21 bases between. Written as DNA, the CDR3 is TGTGCCAGCAGCCCTACCCCAAGAGGAAGCGGGAATGAGCAGTTCTTC. Protein: CASSPTPRGSGNEQFF.

V and J are TRBV18 and TRBJ2-3, with TRBD1 matching over 8 bases. The CDR3 runs to 15 residues. V lost 5 bases and J lost 0; bases outside the gene matches: 4. From germline, CDR1 is KGHSH and CDR2 LQKENI. The CDR3 sequence: CASSSGTGSTDTQYF. The CDR3 DNA follows: TGTGCCAGCTCATCCGGGACAGGAAGCACAGATACGCAGTATTTT.

V gene TRBV5-1 combines with J gene TRBJ2-3, with D possibly being TRBD2 (5 bases). Per the germline V gene, CDR1 is SGHRS and CDR2 is YFSETQ. The length of the CDR3 is 15 residues. Trimming took off 0 bases at V and 2 bases at J, with 10 bases between the two ends. The CDR3, as DNA: TGCGCCAGCAGCTTGGGCGGCCGGGACACAGATACGCAGTATTTT. Protein: CASSLGGRDTDTQYF.